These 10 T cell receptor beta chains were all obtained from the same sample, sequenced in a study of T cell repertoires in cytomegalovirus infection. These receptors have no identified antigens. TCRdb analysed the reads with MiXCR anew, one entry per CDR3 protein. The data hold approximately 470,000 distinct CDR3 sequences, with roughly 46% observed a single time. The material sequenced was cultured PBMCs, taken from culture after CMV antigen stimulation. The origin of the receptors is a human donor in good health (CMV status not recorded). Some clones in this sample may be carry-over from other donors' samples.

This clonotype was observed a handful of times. For the CDR3, the DNA is TGTGCCAGCAGTACCGATGCCCCTAGCGGGGAAGAGACCCAGTACTTC. Translation gives CASSTDAPSGEETQYF. The chain has TRBV7-6 and TRBJ2-5, with TRBD2 matching 9 bases. This CDR3 comprises 16 residues. V was pared by 6 bases and J by 3 bases, with 11 bases of the junction left unmatched. From germline, CDR1 is SGHVS and CDR2 FNYEAQ.

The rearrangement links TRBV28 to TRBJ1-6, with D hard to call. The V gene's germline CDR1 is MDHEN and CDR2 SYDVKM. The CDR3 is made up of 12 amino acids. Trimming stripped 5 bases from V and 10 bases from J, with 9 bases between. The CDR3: CASSPWGSPLHF. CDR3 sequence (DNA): TGTGCCAGCAGTCCTTGGGGATCACCCCTCCACTTT. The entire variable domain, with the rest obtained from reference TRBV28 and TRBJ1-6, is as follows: DVKVTQSSRYLVKRTGEKVFLECVQDMDHENMFWYRQDPGLGLRLIYFSYDVKMKEKGDIPEGYSVSREKKERFSLILESASTNQTSMYLCASSPWGSPLHFGNGTRLTVT.

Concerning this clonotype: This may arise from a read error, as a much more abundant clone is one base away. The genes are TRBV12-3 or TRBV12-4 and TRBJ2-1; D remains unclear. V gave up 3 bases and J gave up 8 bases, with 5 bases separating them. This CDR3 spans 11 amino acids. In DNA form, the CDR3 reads TGTGCCAGCAGTTTTAACCATGAGCAGTTCTTC. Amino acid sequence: CASSFNHEQFF.

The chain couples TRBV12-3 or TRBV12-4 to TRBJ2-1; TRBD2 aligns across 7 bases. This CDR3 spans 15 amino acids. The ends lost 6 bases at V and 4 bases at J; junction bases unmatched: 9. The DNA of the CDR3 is TGTGCCAGCAGGGGAGGGGAGGCAGAGTACAATGAGCAGTTCTTC. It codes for CASRGGEAEYNEQFF.

In nucleotides, the CDR3 is TGTGCCAGCAGTTACTCCCCAAGGGACGAGCAGTACTTC. It is translated as CASSYSPRDEQYF. V and J are TRBV6-6 and TRBJ2-7; D is undetermined. Trimming took off 0 bases at V and 5 bases at J, with 8 bases between the two ends. The CDR3 consists of 13 residues. Germline V lookup: CDR1 MNHNY, CDR2 SVGAGI (reference sequence).

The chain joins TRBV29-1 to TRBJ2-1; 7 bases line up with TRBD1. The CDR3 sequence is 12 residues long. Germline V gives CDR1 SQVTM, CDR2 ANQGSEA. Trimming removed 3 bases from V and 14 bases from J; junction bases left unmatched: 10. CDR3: CSVDLPPGQKFF. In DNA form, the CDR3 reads TGCAGCGTTGATCTCCCCCCGGGACAGAAGTTCTTC.

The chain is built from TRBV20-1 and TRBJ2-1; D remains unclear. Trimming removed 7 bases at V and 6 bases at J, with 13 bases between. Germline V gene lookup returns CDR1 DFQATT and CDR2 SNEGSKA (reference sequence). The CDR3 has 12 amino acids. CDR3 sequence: CSVPEWTNEQFF. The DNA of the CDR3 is TGCAGTGTGCCTGAATGGACCAATGAGCAGTTCTTC.

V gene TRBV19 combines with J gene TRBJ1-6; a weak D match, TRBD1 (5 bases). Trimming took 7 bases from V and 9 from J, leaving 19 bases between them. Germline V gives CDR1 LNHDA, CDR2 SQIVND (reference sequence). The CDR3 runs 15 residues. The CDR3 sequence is CASTASWDGVSPLHF. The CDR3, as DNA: TGTGCCAGTACCGCCAGTTGGGACGGAGTTTCACCCCTCCACTTT. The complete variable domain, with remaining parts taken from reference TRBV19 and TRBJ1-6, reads DGGITQSPKYLFRKEGQNVTLSCEQNLNHDAMYWYRQDPGQGLRLIYYSQIVNDFQKGDIAEGYSVSREKKESFPLTVTSAQKNPTAFYLCASTASWDGVSPLHFGNGTRLTVT.

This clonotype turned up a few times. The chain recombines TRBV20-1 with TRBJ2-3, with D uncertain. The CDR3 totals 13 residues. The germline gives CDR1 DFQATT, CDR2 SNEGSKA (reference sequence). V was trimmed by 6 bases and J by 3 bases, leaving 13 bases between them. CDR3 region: CSAHIPATDTQYF. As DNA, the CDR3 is TGCAGTGCCCACATACCCGCGACAGATACGCAGTATTTT.

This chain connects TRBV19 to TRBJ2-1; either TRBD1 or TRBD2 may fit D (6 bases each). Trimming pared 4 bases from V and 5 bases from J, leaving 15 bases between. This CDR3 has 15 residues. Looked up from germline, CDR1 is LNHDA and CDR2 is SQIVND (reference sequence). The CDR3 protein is CASSTPGGRHNEQFF. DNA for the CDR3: TGTGCCAGTAGTACTCCCGGGGGCCGACACAATGAGCAGTTCTTC.